This T cell receptor beta chain derives from a study of T-cell reconstitution after alpha-beta-depleted transplantation in children. General study results and limits: Reports say that about two months after transplant, the alpha-beta T cells came out of several hundred graft clones that had expanded. A year post-transplant, T-cell counts and diversity derived mostly from newly produced T cells. At day 60, the high TCRbeta diversity found in some patients originated from recipient T cells and thymic progenitors that had survived.

This clonotype was observed a handful of times. The antigen is unknown. The TCRbeta library was prepared with unique molecular identifiers. MiXCR, applied by TCRdb to the PCR reads, yields one record per CDR3 protein. The sample consists of some 440,000 distinct CDR3 sequences, about 16% of them appearing once. The sequences come from PBMCs, mostly from graft donor cells, collected 360 days after TCRalphabeta/CD19-depleted stem cell transplant. The clonotype originates from a boy under three years old who had a stem cell transplant for Wiskott-Aldrich syndrome, so the T cells may come from the graft donor.

The CDR3 region has the DNA TGTGCCAGCAGCTTGGCCGCCCTCCTAGGCTACAATGAGCAGTTCTTC. It encodes CASSLAALLGYNEQFF. This chain links TRBV5-6 with TRBJ2-1; D is ambiguous. V lost 0 bases to trimming and J lost 3 bases, with 13 bases between them. This CDR3 has 16 amino acids. CDR1 is SGHDT and CDR2 is YYEEEE in the germline V gene.